The rows below give T cell receptor beta chains drawn from one sample of a study of neurological immune-mediated disorders. TCRdb itself ran the 5' RACE reads through MiXCR, one entry per CDR3 protein. The profile covers around 70,000 distinct CDR3 sequences, with less than 5.5% appearing a single time and approximately 2.8% taken by the ten largest. The sequenced material came from PBMCs. Receptors originate from a woman under 40 with multiple sclerosis. The CDR3 runs from the conserved cysteine through the conserved F or W. Fields, in order: V gene, J gene, clone size, D gene, CDR3 DNA, CDR3 protein. D genes are given only for firm matches. Expanded clones get a size class; other rows say once, few or many, or leave the size out.

TRBV28	TRBJ2-7	many	TRBD2	TGTGCCAGCACCACGGGGCCTAGCGGGGGGATCTACGAGCAGTACTTC	CASTTGPSGGIYEQYF
TRBV9	TRBJ2-1	many	TRBD2	TGTGCCAGCAGCGTAGGGGCGGGGGGCCTCAGGACGGAGCAGTTCTTC	CASSVGAGGLRTEQFF
TRBV5-6	TRBJ1-1	many	NA	TGTGCCAGCAGCTTCGACAGAATGAACACTGAAGCTTTCTTT	CASSFDRMNTEAFF
TRBV20-1	TRBJ1-6	many	NA	TGCAGTGCTAGAGATTTCGGGCGGATAACTTCACCCCTCAACTTT	CSARDFGRITSPLNF
TRBV6-5	TRBJ2-3	many	TRBD1	TGTGCCAGCACCCGACAGGGTGGCACAGATACGCAGTATTTT	CASTRQGGTDTQYF
TRBV12-3/TRBV12-4	TRBJ1-3	many	NA	TGTGCCAGCATCTCCGGGCCTGGAAACACCATATATTTT	CASISGPGNTIYF
TRBV4-2	TRBJ2-3	many	NA	TGTGCCAGCAGCCAAGTTAGCGGCACAGATACGCAGTATTTT	CASSQVSGTDTQYF
TRBV20-1	TRBJ1-2	few	NA	TGCAGTGCTAGACGCCATCCTGCACAAGGGTTTGATGGCTACACCTTC	CSARRHPAQGFDGYTF
TRBV12-3/TRBV12-4	TRBJ1-1	NA	NA	TGTGCCAGCACCCCCCTGGGAAAGACGAACACTGAAGCTTTCTTT	CASTPLGKTNTEAFF
TRBV29-1	TRBJ2-1	many	NA	TGCAGCGTTGGGTCTAGTTGGAATGAGCAGTTCTTC	CSVGSSWNEQFF
TRBV3-1	TRBJ1-2	NA	NA	TGTGCCAGCAGCCAAGGTGGCGGCACTTTCGGGTATGGCTATACCTTC	CASSQGGGTFGYGYTF
TRBV12-3/TRBV12-4	TRBJ1-2	NA	NA	TGTGCCAGCAGCCGACTGGAGGGGCTTGGCTACACCTTC	CASSRLEGLGYTF
TRBV9	TRBJ2-3	many	TRBD1	TGTGCCAGCAGCTCTGAACAGGGGCGCACAGATACGCAGTATTTT	CASSSEQGRTDTQYF
TRBV29-1	TRBJ2-7	NA	NA	TGCAGCGTGAGACAGCCCCCCTACGAGCAGTACTTC	CSVRQPPYEQYF
TRBV20-1	TRBJ1-2	NA	NA	TGCAGTGCTACCGAGGACTTCTATACAGTTTCATATGGCTACACCTTC	CSATEDFYTVSYGYTF
TRBV10-1	TRBJ2-2	many	NA	TGCGCCAGCTCTGGGACCAGATACACCGGGGAGCTGTTTTTT	CASSGTRYTGELFF
TRBV15	TRBJ1-2	many	TRBD1	TGTGCCACCCGGACAGGGGAAGGCTACACCTTC	CATRTGEGYTF
TRBV5-1	TRBJ1-1	many	NA	TGCGCCAGCAGCTTGGGACAGGATTCCGGCACTGAAGCTTTCTTT	CASSLGQDSGTEAFF
TRBV10-3	TRBJ2-5	many	NA	TGTGCCATCAGTGAGATCCGAGACAGCATCCAAGAGACCCAGTACTTC	CAISEIRDSIQETQYF
TRBV7-6	TRBJ2-5	many	TRBD1	TGTGCCAGCAGCTTTTCCAGGGGGCAAGAGACCCAGTACTTC	CASSFSRGQETQYF
TRBV7-2	TRBJ1-3	many	NA	TGTGCCAGCAGCCAGGGATTACCGGGACGAAGAAACACCATATATTTT	CASSQGLPGRRNTIYF
TRBV20-1	TRBJ1-1	many	TRBD1	TGCAGTGCTATGGACAGGCCTTCCACTGAAGCTTTCTTT	CSAMDRPSTEAFF
TRBV7-8	TRBJ2-5	many	NA	TGTGCCAGCAGCGCTGTAGAGGCCCGAGAGACCCAGTACTTC	CASSAVEARETQYF
TRBV12-3/TRBV12-4	TRBJ1-1	many	TRBD1	TGTGCCAGTATCACAGGGGGCCAGACTGAAGCTTTCTTT	CASITGGQTEAFF
TRBV29-1	TRBJ2-7	few	NA	TGCAGCGTACTAGACGGCTACGAGCAGTACTTC	CSVLDGYEQYF
TRBV6-5	TRBJ1-4	few	NA	TGTGCCAGCAGTGGAGGCGGTGGTTGGAGTACTAATGAAAAACTGTTTTTT	CASSGGGGWSTNEKLFF
TRBV21-1	TRBJ2-7	many	NA	TGTGCCAGCAGCAAAGGGGGGGGGGCCGAGCAGTACTTC	CASSKGGGAEQYF
TRBV20-1	TRBJ1-2	many	NA	TGCAGTGCTAGCTTGGCCAGGGTCCAGGGGGGCTACACCTTC	CSASLARVQGGYTF
TRBV27	TRBJ2-7	many	TRBD2	TGTGCCAGCAGTTTATCGGTCGGCGGGGGTACCTACGAGCAGTACTTC	CASSLSVGGGTYEQYF
TRBV5-1	TRBJ1-3	few	NA	TGCGCCAGCGCGGAGTGGTCTGGAAACACCATATATTTT	CASAEWSGNTIYF
TRBV10-3	TRBJ2-2	many	TRBD1	TGTGCCATCAGTGAGGCCGCCGGGACAGGGCCCGGGGAGCTGTTTTTT	CAISEAAGTGPGELFF
TRBV5-5	TRBJ1-4	few	NA	TGTGCCAGCAGCGGGGGGATAATGGCAACTAATGAAAAACTGTTTTTT	CASSGGIMATNEKLFF
TRBV20-1	TRBJ2-3	many	NA	TGCAGTGCTACGCCAGGCGGGTCAAGCACAGATACGCAGTATTTT	CSATPGGSSTDTQYF
TRBV7-7	TRBJ1-5	many	NA	TGTGCTAGCAGCTTAGCGGATGGCCAGCCCCAGCATTTT	CASSLADGQPQHF
TRBV5-1	TRBJ2-1	many	NA	TGCGCCAGCAGCTTGGCTCCCCGGAGGGGGTCCGGTGAGCAGTTCTTC	CASSLAPRRGSGEQFF
TRBV5-1	TRBJ2-1	NA	NA	TGCGCCAGCAGCTTGGATGACGGAGGCTCCTACAATGAGCAGTTCTTC	CASSLDDGGSYNEQFF
TRBV15	TRBJ2-1	NA	NA	TGTGCCACCAGCGCCCCCCAAGGAAATAGCGATGAGCAGTTCTTC	CATSAPQGNSDEQFF
TRBV20-1	TRBJ2-3	many	TRBD2	TGCAGTGCAACGGGGAGGTTAGCGGGGGGCCCAGATACGCAGTATTTT	CSATGRLAGGPDTQYF
TRBV5-8	TRBJ2-3	many	TRBD2	TGTGCCAGCAGCTTCGGGACTAGCGGGGGCACAGATACGCAGTATTTT	CASSFGTSGGTDTQYF
TRBV4-1	TRBJ1-6	many	NA	TGCGCCAGCAGCCAAGATGGCCTAGGACGGGATTCACCCCTCCACTTT	CASSQDGLGRDSPLHF
TRBV18	TRBJ1-5	NA	TRBD1	TGTGCCAGCTCACCACCGGGGACAGGGGGCCATAGCAATCAGCCCCAGAATTTT	CASSPPGTGGHSNQPQNF
TRBV30	TRBJ1-1	NA	NA	TGTGCCTGGACCATTGGGAGGGTGTACACTGAAGCTTTCTTT	CAWTIGRVYTEAFF
TRBV7-9	TRBJ2-3	NA	NA	TGTGCCAGCGAGCCCCCCAGCACAGATACGCAGTATTTT	CASEPPSTDTQYF
TRBV4-1	TRBJ2-3	many	TRBD1	TGCGCCAGCAGCGAGGGACAGAACACAGATACGCAGTATTTT	CASSEGQNTDTQYF
TRBV5-5	TRBJ1-1	few	NA	TGTGCCAGCAGCTTGGCAACGGAAAGCTGGGCTTTCTTT	CASSLATESWAFF
TRBV18	TRBJ1-2	NA	TRBD1	TGTGCCAGCTCACCCGGGACAGACTCATATGGCTACACCTTC	CASSPGTDSYGYTF
TRBV7-9	TRBJ2-5	many	NA	TGTGCCAGCAGCCCAGCTACCGGCCAAGAGACCCAGTACTTC	CASSPATGQETQYF
TRBV10-1	TRBJ1-1	many	NA	TGCGCCAGCAGCTCCGTGTGGAACACTGAAGCTTTCTTT	CASSSVWNTEAFF
TRBV10-3	TRBJ2-4	many	NA	TGTGCCATCAGTGATATTCGGGGCACTAAAAACATTCAGTACTTC	CAISDIRGTKNIQYF
TRBV20-1	TRBJ1-1	NA	NA	TGCAGTGCTAGAGATGGGGATTCGAACACTGAAGCTTTCTTT	CSARDGDSNTEAFF
TRBV14	TRBJ1-5	NA	TRBD1	TGTGCCAGCAGCCAACAGGGGGCCGGTCAGCCCCAGAATTTT	CASSQQGAGQPQNF
TRBV12-3/TRBV12-4	TRBJ2-1	many	NA	TGTGCCAGCAGTCCCACCGGGACCGCCCTTGGTTGGGGCAGGCAGTTCTTC	CASSPTGTALGWGRQFF
TRBV5-1	TRBJ1-5	many	NA	TGCGCCAGCAGCTTGGATGAGGGATTCAGTACTACTAGAAATCAGCCCCAGAATTTT	CASSLDEGFSTTRNQPQNF
TRBV20-1	TRBJ2-5	few	TRBD1	TGCAGTGCTAAGGGGGACAGGGTGAGAATGGAGACCCAGTACTTC	CSAKGDRVRMETQYF